These T cell receptor beta chains were read from a single sample in a study of human T cells and chemical hapten exposure. In TCRdb, the RACE reads were re-called with MiXCR into one record per CDR3 protein. The data contain approximately 320,000 distinct CDR3 sequences, 5% to 6.5% of them seen just once; the ten biggest clones take up less than 9%. The sample consisted of whole blood, taken in connection with sensitization to the hapten diphenylcyclopropenone (DPC). The receptors originated from a woman under 30 with alopecia areata. Some clones in this sample may be carry-over from other donors' samples. CDR3s include the opening cysteine and the closing phenylalanine or tryptophan. D genes are given only for firm matches. The size entry is marked missing in some rows and otherwise reads once, few, many or a size class.

few	TRBJ1-1	-	TRBV27	TGTGCCAGCAGTTCAGACAGCGAGAACACTGAAGCTTTCTTT	CASSSDSENTEAFF
many	TRBJ1-4	-	TRBV6-5	TGTGCCAGCAGTTACAGCTCGGCCGGGGCAACTAATGAAAAACTGTTTTTT	CASSYSSAGATNEKLFF
many	TRBJ1-1	-	TRBV5-1	TGCGCCAGCAGCCCGGGACGCGACACTGAAGCTTTCTTT	CASSPGRDTEAFF
many	TRBJ2-5	-	TRBV5-1	TGCGCCAGCAGACCAACGGCGGGCCAAGAGACCCAGTACTTC	CASRPTAGQETQYF
-	TRBJ2-2	TRBD1	TRBV6-5	TGTGCCAGCAGCCGGACGGGACAGGGTCTCACCGGGGAGCTGTTTTTT	CASSRTGQGLTGELFF
many	TRBJ2-7	-	TRBV6-2/TRBV6-3	TGTGCCAGCAGTTACCCAGGGCGGGGACTCGAGCAGTACTTC	CASSYPGRGLEQYF
many	TRBJ1-6	-	TRBV28	TGTGCCAGCAGTTTTTGGAATTCACCCCTCCACTTT	CASSFWNSPLHF
many	TRBJ2-5	-	TRBV12-3/TRBV12-4	TGTGCCAGCAGTTTGGGATTCCAAGAGACCCAGTACTTC	CASSLGFQETQYF
-	TRBJ2-1	TRBD2	TRBV28	TGTGCCAGCACCATCCCAGGACTAGTCTCCTACAATGAGCAGTTCTTC	CASTIPGLVSYNEQFF
many	TRBJ1-1	-	TRBV6-5	TGTGCCAGTCTGGGGGGCACTGAAGCTTTCTTT	CASLGGTEAFF
few	TRBJ1-1	-	TRBV5-1	TGCGCCAGCAGCTTTTCGCAGGGGTACACTGAAGCTTTCTTT	CASSFSQGYTEAFF
-	TRBJ2-5	-	TRBV2	TGTGCCAGCAGTGCGCAGGGGGGAGAGACCCAGTACTTC	CASSAQGGETQYF
-	TRBJ2-4	-	TRBV7-3	TGTGCCAGCAGCTTAACAGGGCAAGCGATAGGACCCAAAAACATTCAGTACTTC	CASSLTGQAIGPKNIQYF
many	TRBJ2-7	-	TRBV3-1	TGTGCCAGCAGCCAGCGCGGGGTTACCTACGAGCAGTACTTC	CASSQRGVTYEQYF
many	TRBJ2-2	-	TRBV7-7	TGTGCTAGCAGCCCAGAAAACACCGGGGAGCTGTTTTTT	CASSPENTGELFF
few	TRBJ2-1	-	TRBV27	TGTGCCAGCAGTCTAATGGGACCGACCAATGAGCAGTTCTTC	CASSLMGPTNEQFF
-	TRBJ1-1	-	TRBV7-9	TGTGCCAGCAGGCCCCCAGGGGACACTGAAGCTTTCTTT	CASRPPGDTEAFF